This T cell receptor (beta chain) was identified in a study of somatic mutations in cytotoxic T cells in rheumatoid arthritis. Study outcomes and limitations: The targets (antigens) of the expanded CD8+ clones were not known. An age-related increase in CD8+ clonality was seen in rheumatoid arthritis patients but not in healthy controls.

Using immunoSEQ multiplex PCR, the repertoire was profiled, and TCRdb retains in-frame clones only, with some absent. The sample shows roughly 11,000 clones, more than 65% of them seen only once. CDR1 is SEHNR and CDR2 is FQNEAQ in the germline V gene (reference sequence). The CDR3 has 15 amino acids. Unmatched junction bases numbered 9, after V lost 4 bases and J lost 9 bases. A note on this clone: Its antigen is currently unknown.

The clonotype was recovered from an adult with rheumatoid arthritis. The sample comprised CD8+ T cells sorted from blood. The chain employs TRBV7-9 and TRBJ2-1; 10 nucleotides align to TRBD2. The CDR3 is CASSSPLAGAGEQFF. The CDR3 DNA is TGTGCCAGCAGCTCCCCCCTAGCGGGGGCAGGTGAGCAGTTCTTC. Filled out from reference TRBV7-9 and TRBJ2-1, the complete variable domain reads DTGVSQNPRHKITKRGQNVTFRCDPISEHNRLYWYRQTLGQGPEFLTYFQNEAQLEKSRLLSDRFSAERPKGSFSTLEIQRTEQGDSAMYLCASSSPLAGAGEQFFGPGTRLTVL.